This T cell receptor beta chain originates from a study of T cells in Graves' hyperthyroidism and ophthalmopathy. This clonotype was found many times. Per germline, CDR1 SGHRS and CDR2 YFSETQ. Trimming took 1 base from V and 2 from J; bases not matched to a gene: 3. The CDR3 loop spans 14 amino acids. The source material, RNA transcripts, was used to amplify TCR beta CDR3 regions. HTBI primers were used for first-round RT-PCR of the TCR CDR3. TCRdb used MiXCR to reprocess the multiplex PCR reads, holding one entry per CDR3 protein. Here the sample spans 350,000 to 400,000 distinct CDR3 sequences, 11% to 15% being singletons. Using around 10 ml of fresh peripheral blood, PBMCs were prepared.

This TCR came from a woman aged 55-69 years with Graves' hyperthyroidism. Sequencing was done on a sample of blood. This chain uses TRBV5-1 with TRBJ2-7; TRBD1 agrees at 7 bases. The CDR3 DNA follows: TGCGCCAGCAGCTTGAGAGGGACAGCCTACGAGCAGTACTTC. It specifies CASSLRGTAYEQYF.